A selection of T cell receptor beta chains follows, all from one sample in a study of T cell repertoires in cytomegalovirus infection. One entry per CDR3 protein results from TCRdb running MiXCR on the reads. The sample has roughly 500,000 distinct CDR3 sequences, around 11% seen once; the top ten hold 9.5% to 13%. Sequencing was carried out using PBMCs. The receptor source for this set is a human donor in good health (CMV status not recorded). Some clones in this sample may be carry-over from other donors' samples. CDR3s include the opening cysteine and the closing phenylalanine or tryptophan. A D gene is named only where the DNA matches it firmly. Clone size appears in some rows only: once, few, many, or a class for an expanded clone.

clone_size	d_call	v_call	j_call	cdr3_nt	cdr3_aa
many	TRBD1	TRBV9	TRBJ2-7	TGTGCCAGCAGCGGTGGACAGGGGGCGGGCTACGAGCAGTACTTC	CASSGGQGAGYEQYF
many	.	TRBV7-2	TRBJ1-5	TGTGCCAGCAGCTTAATGCTCGGGGGACAGCCCCAGCATTTT	CASSLMLGGQPQHF
few	.	TRBV20-1	TRBJ1-1	TGCAGTGCGGGGAAGGACGGGAACACTGAAGCTTTCTTT	CSAGKDGNTEAFF
many	.	TRBV11-1	TRBJ1-1	TGTGCCAGCAGCTTAAACCCAGGGGTAGGCACTGAAGCTTTCTTT	CASSLNPGVGTEAFF
few	.	TRBV20-1	TRBJ2-5	TGCAGTGCTAGGGAGCTAGGGCAGGGAGAGACCCAGTACTTC	CSARELGQGETQYF
.	.	TRBV6-2/TRBV6-3	TRBJ1-1	TGTGCCCGCAGTTCCTCTGGAAGAGGTAAGGCTTTCTTT	CARSSSGRGKAFF
few	TRBD1	TRBV11-2	TRBJ1-2	TGTGCCAGCAGCCCTTCTTCTGGGACAGTAGTCTATGGCTACACCTTC	CASSPSSGTVVYGYTF
few	.	TRBV20-1	TRBJ1-1	TGCAGTGCTAGAGTGATGGGCAGAATGAACACTGAAGCTTTCTTT	CSARVMGRMNTEAFF
many	.	TRBV27	TRBJ1-4	TGTGCCAGCAGTACGAAGGGGGCAACTAATGAAAAACTGTTTTTT	CASSTKGATNEKLFF
few	TRBD2	TRBV20-1	TRBJ2-1	TGCAGTGCTCGGCGGGGGGCTAATGAGCAGTTCTTC	CSARRGANEQFF
.	.	TRBV19	TRBJ1-5	TGTGCCAGTAGTATATTCCAGGGAGGTTCGCCCCAGCATTTT	CASSIFQGGSPQHF
.	TRBD2	TRBV29-1	TRBJ2-5	TGCAGCGTTGAGGGGGGGGGAGTCCAAGAGACCCAGTACTTC	CSVEGGGVQETQYF
.	TRBD1	TRBV5-5	TRBJ2-3	TGTGCCAGCAGAAACGACCAGGGGGCGCGACGCACAGATACGCAGTATTTT	CASRNDQGARRTDTQYF
many	.	TRBV7-2	TRBJ1-1	TGTGCCAGCAGCGCTCTTGTGGTGAACACTGAAGCTTTCTTT	CASSALVVNTEAFF
few	TRBD2	TRBV5-5	TRBJ2-7	TGTGCCAGCAGCCCCCTGAGGGTTAGCGGGGGTGACGAGCAGTACTTC	CASSPLRVSGGDEQYF
few	TRBD2	TRBV14	TRBJ2-1	TGTGCCAGCAGCCCACGACTAGCCAATGAGCAGTTCTTC	CASSPRLANEQFF
many	.	TRBV7-3	TRBJ2-4	TGTGCCAGCAGCTTACAGGGGCCCAAAAACATTCAGTACTTC	CASSLQGPKNIQYF
many	.	TRBV11-2	TRBJ1-1	TGTGCCAGCAGGTCTGCCCCCCGAAAGCCCGAAGCTTTCTTT	CASRSAPRKPEAFF
.	.	TRBV11-3	TRBJ2-1	TGTGCCAGCAGCTCCTTGGAGGGGCCTTACAATGAGCAGTTCTTC	CASSSLEGPYNEQFF
many	.	TRBV5-4	TRBJ2-7	TGTGCCAGCAGCTTGGCAGGCGGAGGTTCCTCCTACGAGCAGTACTTC	CASSLAGGGSSYEQYF
many	TRBD1	TRBV7-3	TRBJ2-2	TGTGCCAGCAGCGCCGACGGACAGGTCACCACCGGGGAGCTGTTTTTT	CASSADGQVTTGELFF
.	.	TRBV6-4	TRBJ1-5	TGTGCCAGCACTAACGAACACGGGCCTCACAATCAGCCCCAGCATTTT	CASTNEHGPHNQPQHF
many	.	TRBV7-2	TRBJ1-5	TGTGCCAGCAGCTCCCCTTTAAATCAGCCCCAGCATTTT	CASSSPLNQPQHF
many	.	TRBV7-7	TRBJ1-5	TGTGCCAGCAGCTTACCTAGTTGGGTTCCCCAGCATTTT	CASSLPSWVPQHF
.	.	TRBV5-1	TRBJ2-1	TGCGCCAGCAGCTTGGCTCTGGGGCTAGATGATGAGCAGTTCTTC	CASSLALGLDDEQFF
.	.	TRBV13	TRBJ1-3	TGTGCCAGCAGCTCTCGACTCGGGATAGGAAACACCATATATTTT	CASSSRLGIGNTIYF
many	TRBD1	TRBV24-1	TRBJ2-1	TGTGCCACCAGTGCCCCCGGACAGGGCTACAATGAGCAGTTCTTC	CATSAPGQGYNEQFF
.	.	TRBV20-1	TRBJ1-1	TGCAGTGCTCTAAAGCAGGGGATGAACACTGAAGCTTTCTTT	CSALKQGMNTEAFF
many	.	TRBV5-6	TRBJ1-6	TGTGCCAGCAGCTTGGGGTTGGAGAAGGGGGCCCTCCACTTT	CASSLGLEKGALHF
.	.	TRBV3-1	TRBJ2-3	TGTGCCAGCAGCCAAGCAGCAGATACGCAGTATTTT	CASSQAADTQYF
.	TRBD1	TRBV20-1	TRBJ2-3	TGCAGTGCCGTGGGACAGGCCACAGATACGCAGTATTTT	CSAVGQATDTQYF
.	.	TRBV6-1	TRBJ1-2	TGTGCCAGCAGTCCACCCGGCGGGGGAGTCTCCTATGGCTACACCTTC	CASSPPGGGVSYGYTF
many	TRBD2	TRBV7-2	TRBJ2-1	TGTGCCAGCAGCCCCCCCCCCTCAGCGGGAGGATTTGAGCAGTTCTTC	CASSPPPSAGGFEQFF
.	TRBD2	TRBV28	TRBJ2-3	TGTGCCAGCAGTTACGGGACTAGCGGGAGGTCAGATACGCAGTATTTT	CASSYGTSGRSDTQYF
many	.	TRBV7-3	TRBJ2-3	TGTGCCAGCAGCTTAATGGGGGGCACAGATACGCAGTATTTT	CASSLMGGTDTQYF
many	TRBD1	TRBV11-2	TRBJ2-7	TGTGCCAGCAGCTTAAAGAACCGGGACAGAAGATACTACGAGCAGTACTTC	CASSLKNRDRRYYEQYF
many	TRBD1	TRBV24-1	TRBJ2-2	TGTGCCACCAGTGACCGCCGGAGGGACAGGGGAAGGGGGGTTGACACCGGGGAGCTGTTTTTT	CATSDRRRDRGRGVDTGELFF
many	.	TRBV7-3	TRBJ1-1	TGTGCCAGCAGCTTAACCGGGACTGGGGTATGGTCAGCTTTCTTT	CASSLTGTGVWSAFF
many	.	TRBV20-1	TRBJ1-4	TGCAGTGCTAGAGGGAACGAAAGAAGGGATGAAAAACTGTTTTTT	CSARGNERRDEKLFF
many	TRBD2	TRBV5-1	TRBJ2-2	TGCGCCAGCAGCTTTCCCACTAGCGGGAGAAGGGAGAGCGGGGAGCTGTTTTTT	CASSFPTSGRRESGELFF
many	.	TRBV7-3	TRBJ1-5	TGTGCCAGCAGCAAGGTGGGGGATGGCAATCAGCCCCAGCATTTT	CASSKVGDGNQPQHF
.	TRBD2	TRBV7-9	TRBJ2-1	TGTGCCAGCAGCTTAATGGCGGGAGGCTCCAATGAGCAGTTCTTC	CASSLMAGGSNEQFF
.	TRBD1	TRBV29-1	TRBJ1-3	TGCAGCGCGAAACAGGGGGCTTCAGGAAACACCATATATTTT	CSAKQGASGNTIYF
few	.	TRBV6-2/TRBV6-3	TRBJ2-7	TGTGCCAGCAGTTTATCGACTGGGGCCTACGAGCAGTACTTC	CASSLSTGAYEQYF
many	.	TRBV7-9	TRBJ1-5	TGTGCCAGCAGCTTGGGTGGGGGATTCCAGCCCCAGCATTTT	CASSLGGGFQPQHF
.	.	TRBV3-1	TRBJ2-7	TGTGCCAGCAGCCCTTGGGCCTCAGGTTCGGGGCAGTACTTC	CASSPWASGSGQYF
many	.	TRBV19	TRBJ1-1	TGTGCCAGTAGTACCTCCCACAGTATGAACACTGAAGCTTTCTTT	CASSTSHSMNTEAFF
few	TRBD1	TRBV9	TRBJ1-2	TGTGCCAGCAGCTTCCGGGACAGGGGGCTTGGCTACACCTTC	CASSFRDRGLGYTF
many	.	TRBV6-5	TRBJ2-7	TGTGCCAGCAGTTATTGGGACTTTCCGTACGAGCAGTACTTC	CASSYWDFPYEQYF
many	.	TRBV12-3/TRBV12-4	TRBJ1-6	TGTGCCAGCAGCAACAGAGCGGGCTCCTATAATTCACCCCTCCACTTT	CASSNRAGSYNSPLHF
many	.	TRBV4-1	TRBJ2-3	TGCGCCAGCAGCCCCCAGTTTACCACAGATACGCAGTATTTT	CASSPQFTTDTQYF
many	TRBD1	TRBV5-1	TRBJ1-2	TGCGCCAGCAGCACAGGACAGGGCTATGGCTACACCTTC	CASSTGQGYGYTF
many	TRBD1	TRBV6-6	TRBJ1-5	TGTGCCAGCGGAAACAGGGGGCGCGTGCAGCCCCAGCATTTT	CASGNRGRVQPQHF
many	TRBD1	TRBV6-1	TRBJ2-5	TGTGCCAGCAGTGAAATAGGGACAGGGTTAATTCAAGAGACCCAGTACTTC	CASSEIGTGLIQETQYF
many	.	TRBV28	TRBJ1-5	TGTGCCAGCAGTTTTCCTTCGTCAGGAGGAAATCAGCCCCAGCATTTT	CASSFPSSGGNQPQHF
many	TRBD2	TRBV7-2	TRBJ2-5	TGTGCCAGCAGCACGGGACTAGCGGGAGGGCTAGAGACCCAGTACTTC	CASSTGLAGGLETQYF
many	.	TRBV7-6	TRBJ2-7	TGTGCCAGCAGCTTCATGGACAGCCACGAGCAGTACTTC	CASSFMDSHEQYF
.	TRBD2	TRBV5-4	TRBJ2-1	TGTGCCAGCAGCTCCTTGACTAGCGGACAGAACAATGAGCAGTTCTTC	CASSSLTSGQNNEQFF
many	TRBD1	TRBV4-2	TRBJ2-7	TGTGCCAGCAGCCAAGATGCTTTCGGGACAGGGTGGTCCGAGCAGTACTTC	CASSQDAFGTGWSEQYF